Below, 27 T cell receptor beta chains from the same sample are listed, as sequenced in a study of shared clonotypes between healthy human individuals (dated by TCRdb to the early 2020s). CD8 naive samples were CD45RO-negative cells positively selected for CCR7, giving a CD45RA+CCR7+ population that excluded TemRA cells. The library was obtained by the immunoSEQ multiplex PCR assay. TCRdb limited this immuneACCESS table to in-frame rearrangements with V and J called. A share of clones is missing; checked studies link under half to unresolved V genes, and the rest is unexplained. The sample includes millions of clones, with around 93% observed a single time. The top ten constitute around 1.7% of the sample. Specimen: naive CD8+ T cells from PBMCs. In the paper's terms, the cell subset or site label means: CD45RA+CCR7+. The source of these receptors is a man aged 18 to 29 in good health. Some clones in this sample may be carry-over from other donors' samples.

This clone appeared a single time. CDR3 sequence (DNA): TGTGCCAGCAGCTTAGATCCCGGGAGTCGAGGAGGGCCCCAGTACTTC. This translates into CASSLDPGSRGGPQYF. The chain combines TRBV11-2 with TRBJ2-5; TRBD2 might be the D (6 bases). Per germline, CDR1 SGHAT and CDR2 FQNNGV. Trimming stripped 0 bases from V and 9 bases from J, with 20 bases between. The CDR3 contains 16 residues.

The rearrangement uses TRBV13 and TRBJ2-2; D not certain. The CDR3 is made up of 14 amino acids. Germline lookup yields CDR1 PRHDT and CDR2 FYEKMQ (reference sequence). Trimming cost V 5 bases and J 4 bases, with 11 bases left between them. CDR3 region: CASSARLGTGELFF. Here the CDR3 DNA reads TGTGCCAGCAGCGCCCGACTTGGCACCGGGGAGCTGTTTTTT. The full variable domain, its missing parts supplied by reference TRBV13 and TRBJ2-2, is AAGVIQSPRHLIKEKRETATLKCYPIPRHDTVYWYQQGPGQDPQFLISFYEKMQSDKGSIPDRFSAQQFSDYHSELNMSSLELGDSALYFCASSARLGTGELFFGEGSRLTVL.

The chain links TRBV19 to TRBJ2-1, with D perhaps TRBD1 or TRBD2 (5 bases each). V lost 5 bases and J 6 bases, leaving 14 bases between the germline ends. The germline V gene has CDR1 LNHDA and CDR2 SQIVND (reference sequence). This CDR3 spans 14 amino acids. The CDR3 region has the DNA TGTGCCAGTAGTTTGCTAGTTGGGGGCAATGAGCAGTTCTTC. As protein: CASSLLVGGNEQFF.

The chain combines TRBV7-6 with TRBJ2-1, with D possibly matching TRBD2 (6 bases). CDR1 and CDR2 from the germline V gene are SGHVS and FNYEAQ. V was pared by 8 bases and J by 4 bases, with 24 bases between. This CDR3 has 17 amino acids. CDR3 nucleotide sequence: TGTGCCAGCTCCCTCAGGGAGGTTCCCGCCTTATACAATGAGCAGTTCTTC. Translating gives CASSLREVPALYNEQFF. The full variable domain, its missing parts supplied by reference TRBV7-6 and TRBJ2-1, is GAGVSQSPRYKVTKRGQDVALRCDPISGHVSLYWYRQALGQGPEFLTYFNYEAQQDKSGLPNDRFSAERPEGSISTLTIQRTEQRDSAMYRCASSLREVPALYNEQFFGPGTRLTVL.

V and J are TRBV7-6 and TRBJ2-1, with TRBD1 as a possible D gene (6 bases). Trimming left V 5 bases short and J 4 bases short, with 9 bases between. This CDR3 is built from 13 residues. Per the germline V gene, CDR1 is SGHVS and CDR2 is FNYEAQ. This CDR3 is CASSVRGYNEQFF. The CDR3 DNA reads TGTGCCAGCAGCGTTAGGGGGTACAATGAGCAGTTCTTC.

This clone was seen just once. The chain employs TRBV7-8 and TRBJ2-1; 12 bases line up with TRBD1. The CDR3 has 18 residues. The V segment lost 5 bases and the J segment 4 bases; nucleotides outside the gene matches: 12. CDR1 is SGHVS, CDR2 FQNEAQ, per germline. CDR3 in DNA: TGTGCCAGCAGCCCCGGGACAGGGGGCTCCGGATTATACAATGAGCAGTTCTTC. Its protein product is CASSPGTGGSGLYNEQFF.

The CDR3 loop reads CASSPDSPRHYGYTF. DNA for the CDR3: TGTGCCAGCAGTCCAGATTCCCCCCGGCACTATGGCTACACCTTC. V gene TRBV27 combines with J gene TRBJ1-2; D gene uncertain. The germline CDR1 and CDR2 sequences are MNHEY and SMNVEV (reference sequence). V was cut by 5 bases and J by 3 bases, with 16 bases left in between. This CDR3 has 15 residues.

CDR3 amino acids: CASSFTTGAGYGYTF. The CDR3 bases are TGTGCCAGCAGCTTTACGACAGGGGCGGGGTATGGCTACACCTTC. V is TRBV7-8 and J is TRBJ1-2; 8 bases fit TRBD1. After removal of 3 bases from V and 5 bases from J, the junction contained 8 bases not matched to a gene. CDR1 SGHVS and CDR2 FQNEAQ come from the germline V gene. The CDR3 contains 15 residues.

The rearrangement joins TRBV11-1 to TRBJ2-6; D is uncertain. The CDR3 has 17 residues. V dropped 1 base and J dropped 0 bases, with 10 bases sitting between them. The germline CDR1 and CDR2 sequences are SGHAT and FQDESV (reference sequence). The CDR3 loop is CASSLVYLASGANVLTF. CDR3 sequence (DNA): TGTGCCAGCAGCTTAGTGTATCTCGCCTCTGGGGCCAACGTCCTGACTTTC.

The chain has TRBV19 and TRBJ2-1; maybe TRBD2 (6 bases). The CDR3 has 13 amino acids. Germline CDR1 and CDR2: LNHDA and SQIVND (reference sequence). With 5 bases removed from V and 7 bases from J, the gap between germline ends came to 12 bases. Here the CDR3 DNA reads TGTGCCAGTAGTTATGGAGGGTATAATGAGCAGTTCTTC. This encodes CASSYGGYNEQFF. Based on the CDR3 plus reference TRBV19 and TRBJ2-1, the full variable domain is DGGITQSPKYLFRKEGQNVTLSCEQNLNHDAMYWYRQDPGQGLRLIYYSQIVNDFQKGDIAEGYSVSREKKESFPLTVTSAQKNPTAFYLCASSYGGYNEQFFGPGTRLTVL.

The chain recombines TRBV30 with TRBJ2-3; D may be TRBD2 (6 bases). The CDR3 extends over 15 amino acids. Germline CDR1 and CDR2: GTSNPN and SVGIG (reference sequence). V was pared by 1 base and J by 1 base, with 12 bases between. CDR3 DNA: TGTGCCTGGAGTGAGTCGTGGGAGGGCACAGATACGCAGTATTTT. Translated: CAWSESWEGTDTQYF.

CDR3 amino acids: CASSGGPSGSSYEQYF. In DNA, the CDR3 is TGTGCCAGCAGCGGCGGGCCTAGCGGGAGTTCTTACGAGCAGTACTTC. The rearrangement links TRBV4-2 to TRBJ2-7; 10 bases align to TRBD2. The CDR3 length is 16 residues. The germline gives CDR1 LGHNA, CDR2 YNFKEQ. The junction had 11 bases not matched to a gene; V was cut back by 5 bases and J by 4 bases.

This rearrangement joins TRBV7-2 to TRBJ2-7; 7 bases are shared with TRBD1. The CDR3 is 15 amino acids. Trimming took 4 bases from V and 7 from J; bases not matched to a gene: 13. CDR1 SGHTA and CDR2 FQGNSA come from the germline V gene. The DNA for the CDR3 is TGTGCCAGCAGCTCCAGGCCTTCACAGGGGTCAGAGCAGTACTTC. This codes for CASSSRPSQGSEQYF.

The chain is built from TRBV7-8 and TRBJ1-1; possible D gene TRBD1, 6 bases. The CDR3 contains 16 residues. Per the germline V gene, CDR1 is SGHVS and CDR2 is FQNEAQ. V dropped 3 bases and J dropped 4 bases, with 18 bases sitting between them. The CDR3 DNA is TGTGCCAGCAGCTTTGGGGCAGGGGTTAGGGGCACTGAAGCTTTCTTT. Its translation: CASSFGAGVRGTEAFF.

The V and J genes are TRBV19 and TRBJ2-1; 10 bases line up with TRBD1. The ends lost 3 bases at V and 10 bases at J; junction bases unmatched: 6. Germline assignment: CDR1 LNHDA and CDR2 SQIVND (reference sequence). The CDR3 is 14 amino acids. CDR3 region: CASSIGTGDVEQFF. CDR3 bases: TGTGCCAGTAGTATCGGGACAGGGGATGTAGAGCAGTTCTTC. The full variable domain, rest sourced from reference TRBV19 and TRBJ2-1, is DGGITQSPKYLFRKEGQNVTLSCEQNLNHDAMYWYRQDPGQGLRLIYYSQIVNDFQKGDIAEGYSVSREKKESFPLTVTSAQKNPTAFYLCASSIGTGDVEQFFGPGTRLTVL.

V is TRBV4-1 and J is TRBJ2-1; the D gene is possibly TRBD2 (5 bases). Germline loops: CDR1 MGHRA, CDR2 YSYEKL. The CDR3 sequence is 14 residues long. V gave up 8 bases and J gave up 7 bases, with 18 bases separating them. The CDR3 DNA is TGCGCCAGCGGAGGACTCCTAGTAGGAAATGAGCAGTTCTTC. It specifies CASGGLLVGNEQFF.

This clone occurred a few times. The rearrangement joins TRBV10-1 to TRBJ1-1, with D perhaps TRBD1 (5 bases). The CDR3 contains 13 residues. Trimming shortened V by 6 bases and J by 0 bases, and 8 bases separated the two germline ends. CDR1 and CDR2 from the germline V gene are WNHNN and SYGVQD (reference sequence). The CDR3 DNA sequence: TGCGCCAGCAGCGGGGACCTGAACACTGAAGCTTTCTTT. It encodes CASSGDLNTEAFF.

This clone has just a few counts. V is TRBV7-9 and J is TRBJ1-1; no definite D call. The CDR3 length is 11 residues. Trimming removed 3 bases from V and 8 bases from J, with 7 bases in between. The V gene's germline CDR1 is SEHNR and CDR2 FQNEAQ (reference sequence). The CDR3 region has the DNA TGTGCCAGCAGCTTCACAGAAGAAGCTTTCTTT. This sequence encodes CASSFTEEAFF. Full variable domain (rest looked up from reference TRBV7-9 and TRBJ1-1): DTGVSQNPRHKITKRGQNVTFRCDPISEHNRLYWYRQTLGQGPEFLTYFQNEAQLEKSRLLSDRFSAERPKGSFSTLEIQRTEQGDSAMYLCASSFTEEAFFGQGTRLTVV.

Concerning this clone: Other DNA sequences of this sample code for an identical CDR3. The V gene is TRBV7-9, the J gene TRBJ1-5; the match to TRBD1 covers 8 bases. The ends lost 4 bases at V and 5 bases at J; junction bases unmatched: 4. The CDR3 loop spans 14 amino acids. CDR1 and CDR2 (germline): SEHNR, FQNEAQ (reference sequence). This CDR3 is CASSSGQGYQPQHF. Written as DNA, the CDR3 is TGTGCCAGCAGCTCAGGACAGGGCTATCAGCCCCAGCATTTT.

CDR3 coding DNA: TGTGCCAGCAGCCTAGACAGGGCCAGAGTAAGAGGAAACACCATATATTTT. Residues: CASSLDRARVRGNTIYF. The chain joins TRBV27 to TRBJ1-3, with TRBD1 matching 7 bases. Per the germline V gene, CDR1 is MNHEY and CDR2 is SMNVEV (reference sequence). CDR3 size: 17 residues. The V gene end was trimmed by 6 bases and the J gene end by 4 bases; junction bases not matched to a gene: 15.

This rearrangement joins TRBV28 to TRBJ2-1, with a tentative D call TRBD2 (6 bases). The CDR3 extends over 15 amino acids. CDR1 is MDHEN, CDR2 SYDVKM, per germline. Deletions cut 3 bases from V and 5 bases from J, with 14 bases between. CDR3: CASSFVTGADNEQFF. DNA of the CDR3: TGTGCCAGCAGTTTTGTTACGGGAGCTGACAATGAGCAGTTCTTC.

The genes are TRBV28 and TRBJ2-5, with D unclear. The DNA end is a closer match to TRBJ2-7, so the J assignment may be wrong. Germline V lookup: CDR1 MDHEN, CDR2 SYDVKM. This CDR3 has 11 residues. This chain's CDR3 is CASSASYEQYF. The CDR3 bases are TGTGCCAGCAGTGCAAGCTACGAGCAGTACTTC.

The chain links TRBV28 to TRBJ1-6; a weak D match, TRBD1 (6 bases). Trimming cost V 2 bases and J 2 bases, with 7 bases left between them. The length of the CDR3 is 15 residues. CDR1 is MDHEN and CDR2 is SYDVKM in the germline V gene. CDR3 residues: CASSLRDTYNSPLHF. The CDR3 nucleotides read TGTGCCAGCAGTTTACGGGACACCTATAATTCACCCCTCCACTTT.

The rearrangement uses TRBV6-5 and TRBJ2-1; tentatively, D is TRBD2 (7 bases). In germline, CDR1 is MNHEY, CDR2 SVGAGI. The V end was cut by 2 bases, the J end by 15 bases, with 17 bases between. CDR3 size: 13 residues. The CDR3 region has the DNA TGTGCCAGCAGTTACGAGGCGGGGGACATCAGGTTCTTC. It encodes CASSYEAGDIRFF.

This clone was counted a few times. This chain connects TRBV29-1 to TRBJ1-1; D unresolved. Trimming took off 2 bases at V and 1 base at J, with 2 bases between the two ends. CDR3 length: 11 amino acids. Looked up from germline, CDR1 is SQVTM and CDR2 is ANQGSEA. The CDR3 DNA sequence: TGCAGCGTTGAAACGAACACTGAAGCTTTCTTT. Translated: CSVETNTEAFF.

This sequence joins TRBV11-2 and TRBJ2-4; D call uncertain. The CDR3 covers 14 residues. In germline, CDR1 is SGHAT, CDR2 FQNNGV. V gave up 2 bases and J gave up 8 bases, with 13 bases separating them. The CDR3 DNA reads TGTGCCAGCAGCTTAAAAGGGTGGGGTGACATTCAGTACTTC. Residues: CASSLKGWGDIQYF. Combining the CDR3 with reference TRBV11-2 and TRBJ2-4 gives the whole variable domain EAGVAQSPRYKIIEKRQSVAFWCNPISGHATLYWYQQILGQGPKLLIQFQNNGVVDDSQLPKDRFSAERLKGVDSTLKIQPAKLEDSAVYLCASSLKGWGDIQYFGAGTRLSVL.

The chain uses TRBV7-6 and TRBJ2-1; tentatively, D is TRBD2 (5 bases). CDR3 length: 15 residues. The ends were cut back, 1 base at V and 3 bases at J, with 10 bases in the middle. The germline gives CDR1 SGHVS, CDR2 FNYEAQ. Here the CDR3 reads CASSLEAEDYNEQFF. The CDR3, as DNA: TGTGCCAGCAGCTTAGAAGCGGAAGACTACAATGAGCAGTTCTTC. Looking up the rest from reference TRBV7-6 and TRBJ2-1 gives the full variable domain: GAGVSQSPRYKVTKRGQDVALRCDPISGHVSLYWYRQALGQGPEFLTYFNYEAQQDKSGLPNDRFSAERPEGSISTLTIQRTEQRDSAMYRCASSLEAEDYNEQFFGPGTRLTVL.